This T cell receptor beta chain was identified in a study of shared clonotypes between healthy human individuals. The assay was immunoSEQ multiplex PCR, and TCRdb's table has in-frame clones only and misses some. The sample has fewer than 850,000 clones; roughly 70% are singletons. Looked up from germline, CDR1 is MGHRA and CDR2 is YSYEKL. The length of the CDR3 is 16 residues. The V and J ends lost 3 bases and 1 base respectively, with 15 bases between them. A single count supports this clone. What was sequenced was memory CD4+ T cells sorted from blood. Subset indicated: CD45RA-negative fraction. The chain uses TRBV4-1 and TRBJ1-1, with D possibly being TRBD1 (5 bases). This clonotype was obtained from a woman aged 25 to 39 in good health. DNA for the CDR3: TGCGCCAGCAGCCACGGGCCCTTGGGGGGGAACACTGAAGCTTTCTTT. This gives the protein CASSHGPLGGNTEAFF.